These T cell receptor beta chains were read from a single sample in a study of PD-1 blockade in classical Hodgkin lymphoma. Some clones are missing from TCRdb's copy, which holds only in-frame ones; the method was immunoSEQ multiplex PCR. The data hold around 45,000 clones, with 88% observed a single time. This specimen was peripheral blood mononuclear cells (PBMCs), taken at baseline. These receptors all stem from a human donor with classical Hodgkin lymphoma. Both conserved end residues are part of each CDR3. Each record gives: CDR3 DNA, CDR3 protein, D gene, V gene, clone size, J gene. The D gene is left open where the match is weak. A clone size is listed for some rows: how often the clone was seen (once, few, many), or a class if it is expanded.

CDR3nt: TGTGCCAGCAGTACCTACACCGGGGAGCTGTTTTTT
CDR3aa: CASSTYTGELFF
d_gene: NA
v_gene: TRBV2
abundance: NA
j_gene: TRBJ2-2

CDR3nt: TGCAGCGTTCTAAACGGACGGGAGTATGAGCAGTACTTC
CDR3aa: CSVLNGREYEQYF
d_gene: NA
v_gene: TRBV29-1
abundance: NA
j_gene: TRBJ2-7

CDR3nt: TGCGCCAGCAGCTTGCCCAAGGGACAGGGGTTCACAGATACGCAGTATTTT
CDR3aa: CASSLPKGQGFTDTQYF
d_gene: TRBD1
v_gene: TRBV5-1
abundance: NA
j_gene: TRBJ2-3

CDR3nt: TGTGCCAGCTCACCACGGCTAGCGGTTTACAATGAGCAGTTCTTC
CDR3aa: CASSPRLAVYNEQFF
d_gene: TRBD2
v_gene: TRBV18
abundance: NA
j_gene: TRBJ2-1

CDR3nt: TGTGCCAGCAGCTTGTTGTCAGGATACTACGAGCAGTACTTC
CDR3aa: CASSLLSGYYEQYF
d_gene: NA
v_gene: TRBV5-5
abundance: NA
j_gene: TRBJ2-7

CDR3nt: TGTGCCAGCAGCCGCGAAGGTACAGACTACGAGCAGTACTTC
CDR3aa: CASSREGTDYEQYF
d_gene: NA
v_gene: TRBV21-1
abundance: once
j_gene: TRBJ2-7

CDR3nt: TGTGCCAGCAGAGCAGGGGATGAGCAGTACTTC
CDR3aa: CASRAGDEQYF
d_gene: NA
v_gene: TRBV2
abundance: NA
j_gene: TRBJ2-7

CDR3nt: TGTGCCAGTAGTGGCCAAAGGACGCTCTCTGGAAACACCATATATTTT
CDR3aa: CASSGQRTLSGNTIYF
d_gene: NA
v_gene: TRBV19
abundance: NA
j_gene: TRBJ1-3

CDR3nt: TGTGCCAGCAGCACCCCTCCTGGGACTAATGAAAAACTGTTTTTT
CDR3aa: CASSTPPGTNEKLFF
d_gene: NA
v_gene: TRBV4-2
abundance: NA
j_gene: TRBJ1-4

CDR3nt: TGTGCCAGCAGCTATAAAGCGGGGGGGAAGCCAGATACGCAGTATTTT
CDR3aa: CASSYKAGGKPDTQYF
d_gene: TRBD2
v_gene: TRBV5-8
abundance: NA
j_gene: TRBJ2-3

CDR3nt: TGTGCCAGCAGTTTAAGGAGCGGGAGTTGGTACGAGCAGTACTTC
CDR3aa: CASSLRSGSWYEQYF
d_gene: TRBD2
v_gene: TRBV27
abundance: NA
j_gene: TRBJ2-7

CDR3nt: TGTGCCAGTAGCCGCGACAACTACAATGAGCAGTTCTTC
CDR3aa: CASSRDNYNEQFF
d_gene: NA
v_gene: TRBV19
abundance: once
j_gene: TRBJ2-1

CDR3nt: TGCGCCAGCAGCCCCCACCCTAGCGGGAGGGCCTACGAGCAGTACTTC
CDR3aa: CASSPHPSGRAYEQYF
d_gene: TRBD2
v_gene: TRBV4-1
abundance: NA
j_gene: TRBJ2-7

CDR3nt: TGTGCCAGCAGCTCCCGTGAGACTTCCGAGCAGTACTTC
CDR3aa: CASSSRETSEQYF
d_gene: NA
v_gene: TRBV7-2
abundance: NA
j_gene: TRBJ2-7

CDR3nt: TGTGCCAGCAGTTCCGGACAGGGGTGGGAGACCCAGTACTTC
CDR3aa: CASSSGQGWETQYF
d_gene: TRBD1
v_gene: TRBV7-9
abundance: medium-sized
j_gene: TRBJ2-5

CDR3nt: TGTGCCAGCAGCGGGAGCAGCTATCAAGAGACCCAGTACTTC
CDR3aa: CASSGSSYQETQYF
d_gene: NA
v_gene: TRBV9
abundance: NA
j_gene: TRBJ2-5

CDR3nt: TGCGCCAGCAGCCAAGATCCGGGGGGGGCCGCAGATACGCAGTATTTT
CDR3aa: CASSQDPGGAADTQYF
d_gene: TRBD2
v_gene: TRBV4-3
abundance: NA
j_gene: TRBJ2-3

CDR3nt: TGTGCCAGCAGCTTAGGGACAGGGGTATACGAGCAGTACTTC
CDR3aa: CASSLGTGVYEQYF
d_gene: TRBD1
v_gene: TRBV7-9
abundance: NA
j_gene: TRBJ2-7

CDR3nt: TGTGCCAGCAGCCTGGGTGGGGCAGGCAGCTCCTACGAGCAGTACTTC
CDR3aa: CASSLGGAGSSYEQYF
d_gene: NA
v_gene: TRBV14
abundance: NA
j_gene: TRBJ2-7

CDR3nt: TGTGCCAGTAGTAAACCGCGGACGAGCAGAAACACCATATATTTT
CDR3aa: CASSKPRTSRNTIYF
d_gene: NA
v_gene: TRBV19
abundance: NA
j_gene: TRBJ1-3

CDR3nt: TGTGCCAGCAGCTACTCGCCAGGGTACATCAATCAGCCCCAGCATTTT
CDR3aa: CASSYSPGYINQPQHF
d_gene: NA
v_gene: TRBV6-5
abundance: NA
j_gene: TRBJ1-5

CDR3nt: TGCGCCAGCAGCACTGGGGAGACCCAGTACTTC
CDR3aa: CASSTGETQYF
d_gene: NA
v_gene: TRBV4-1
abundance: few
j_gene: TRBJ2-5

CDR3nt: TGTGCCAGCAGCTTGACAGGGGTTAATGAAAAACTGTTTTTT
CDR3aa: CASSLTGVNEKLFF
d_gene: TRBD1
v_gene: TRBV11-2
abundance: NA
j_gene: TRBJ1-4

CDR3nt: TGTGCCAGCAGTAGCGGCACAGATACGCAGTATTTT
CDR3aa: CASSSGTDTQYF
d_gene: NA
v_gene: TRBV2
abundance: NA
j_gene: TRBJ2-3

CDR3nt: TGTGCCAGCAGTGAAGGAGTTGGGCAGGGTCTCACTGAAGCTTTCTTT
CDR3aa: CASSEGVGQGLTEAFF
d_gene: NA
v_gene: TRBV6-1
abundance: NA
j_gene: TRBJ1-1

CDR3nt: TGTGCCAGCAGCCTCGGGACAGGGCAAACCGGGGAGCTGTTTTTT
CDR3aa: CASSLGTGQTGELFF
d_gene: TRBD1
v_gene: TRBV4-2
abundance: NA
j_gene: TRBJ2-2

CDR3nt: TGTGCCAGCAGCCCCGGTGGGGGAGCGGGCAATCAGCCCCAGCATTTT
CDR3aa: CASSPGGGAGNQPQHF
d_gene: NA
v_gene: TRBV28
abundance: NA
j_gene: TRBJ1-5

CDR3nt: TGTGCCAGCTCTCGAGCGGGGACTTACACAGATACGCAGTATTTT
CDR3aa: CASSRAGTYTDTQYF
d_gene: TRBD2
v_gene: TRBV18
abundance: NA
j_gene: TRBJ2-3